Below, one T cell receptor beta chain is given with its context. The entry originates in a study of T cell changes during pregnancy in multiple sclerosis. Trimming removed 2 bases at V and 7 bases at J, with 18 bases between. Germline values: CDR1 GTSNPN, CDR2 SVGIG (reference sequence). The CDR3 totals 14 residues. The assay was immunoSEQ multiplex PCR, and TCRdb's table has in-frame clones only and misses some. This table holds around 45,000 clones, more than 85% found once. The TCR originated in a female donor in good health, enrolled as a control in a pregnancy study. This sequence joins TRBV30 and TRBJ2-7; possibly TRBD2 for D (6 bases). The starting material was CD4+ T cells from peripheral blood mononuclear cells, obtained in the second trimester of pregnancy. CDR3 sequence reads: CAWSFGGGVGEQYF. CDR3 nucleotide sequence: TGTGCCTGGAGTTTCGGGGGAGGTGTAGGGGAGCAGTACTTC.